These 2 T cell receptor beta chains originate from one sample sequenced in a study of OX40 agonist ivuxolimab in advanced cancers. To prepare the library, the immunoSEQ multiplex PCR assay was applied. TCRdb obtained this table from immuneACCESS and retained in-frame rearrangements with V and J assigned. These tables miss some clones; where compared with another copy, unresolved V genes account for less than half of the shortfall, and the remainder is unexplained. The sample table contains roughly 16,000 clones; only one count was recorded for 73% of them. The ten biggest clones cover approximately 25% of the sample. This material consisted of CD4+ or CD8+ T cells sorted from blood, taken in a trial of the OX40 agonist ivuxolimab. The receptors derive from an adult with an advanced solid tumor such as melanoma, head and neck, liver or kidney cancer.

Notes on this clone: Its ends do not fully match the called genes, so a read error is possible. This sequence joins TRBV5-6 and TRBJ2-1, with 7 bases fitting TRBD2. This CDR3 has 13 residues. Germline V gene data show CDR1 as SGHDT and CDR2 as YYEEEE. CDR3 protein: CASSGGDYDEQFF. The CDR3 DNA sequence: TGTGCCAGCAGCGGGGGGGACTACGATGAGCAGTTCTTC.

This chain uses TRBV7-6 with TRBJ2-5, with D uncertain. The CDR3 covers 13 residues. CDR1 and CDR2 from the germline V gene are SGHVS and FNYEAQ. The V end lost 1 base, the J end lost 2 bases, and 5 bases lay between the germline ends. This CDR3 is CASSLELQETQYF. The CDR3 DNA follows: TGTGCCAGCAGCTTAGAGTTACAAGAGACCCAGTACTTC.